The following is a T cell receptor beta chain sequence with its context. The antigen remains unidentified. The investigators reverse transcribed all of the isolated RNA, so they sequenced expressed TCRB transcripts. Profiled with immunoSEQ multiplex PCR; TCRdb holds only in-frame clones, not every one. This table holds 860,000 or so clones, roughly a sixth found once. The authors sorted CD4+ naive, central memory, regulatory and stem cell-like memory cells via CD45RO/CCR7/CD25/CD127/CD95/CD27. These data belong to a study of beta chain features in type 1 diabetes. Study-level points and caveats: A pattern of fewer insertions and more deletions at VDJ junctions was seen in type 1 diabetes patients. cDNA sequencing could over-represent cells with high TCR expression.

The V and J ends lost 0 bases and 3 bases respectively, with 12 bases between them. The CDR3 spans 15 residues. Looked up from germline, CDR1 is SGHNT and CDR2 is YYREEE (reference sequence). The sequencing input was naive CD4+ T cells from blood. This chain uses TRBV5-4 with TRBJ1-2; D unresolved. The receptor was derived from a woman under 30 in good health. CDR3 nucleotide sequence: TGTGCCAGCAGCTTGGCCGTAGGGATCGACTATGGCTACACCTTC. Translation: CASSLAVGIDYGYTF. Combining the CDR3 with reference TRBV5-4 and TRBJ1-2 gives the whole variable domain ETGVTQSPTHLIKTRGQQVTLRCSSQSGHNTVSWYQQALGQGPQFIFQYYREEENGRGNFPPRFSGLQFPNYSSELNVNALELDDSALYLCASSLAVGIDYGYTFGSGTRLTVV.